This TCR beta chain derives from a study of blood T cells in healthy people across ages. There are a few counts of this clonotype. Using a J-beta primer mix together with a sample-barcoded 5' primer, a second PCR was run for about 6 to 11 cycles. MiXCR, applied by TCRdb to the 5' RACE reads, yields one record per CDR3 protein. The sample shows 650,000 to 950,000 distinct CDR3 sequences, 40% to 50% of them seen only once. Deletions cut 2 bases from V and 1 base from J, with 12 bases between. The CDR3 sequence is 15 residues long. CDR1 is SGHKS and CDR2 is YYEKEE in the germline V gene (reference sequence). The authors isolated at least 6.5 million PBMCs per sample.

V is TRBV5-5 and J is TRBJ2-5; D perhaps matches TRBD2 (5 bases). The sequence was obtained from a man in his sixties in good health. The sequencing input was blood. CDR3 sequence: CASSLDPGGQETQYF. The CDR3 nucleotides are TGTGCCAGCAGCTTAGATCCCGGAGGCCAAGAGACCCAGTACTTC.